The 28 T cell receptor delta chains reported below all come from one sample, sequenced in a study of γδ T cells in repeated Plasmodium falciparum infection. Gammadelta T cells were flow-sorted from PBMC into Vgamma9/Vdelta2+ and Vdelta2-negative populations for bulk analysis. TCRdb re-called the multiplex PCR reads using CATT. The table records some 100,000 delta-chain clones, 1.4% of them present only once. The sample comprised gamma-delta T cells from blood. The receptor source for this set is a pool of human donors (malaria-infected and uninfected, not separated).

This clone turned up a few times. TCRdb's protein, taken from a much larger clone, differs from this DNA's translation at residue 3, likely owing to a read error; the protein displayed comes from the DNA. J is TRDJ1 and V is TRDV1; 9 bases match TRDD3. The V gene's germline CDR1 is TSWWSYY and CDR2 QGS. There are 20 residues in the CDR3. The CDR3 region is CAFGETRYWGIYSHTDKLIF. CDR3 nucleotide sequence: TGTGCTTTTGGGGAAACCCGGTATTGGGGGATATATTCCCATACCGATAAACTCATCTTT.

This clone has more than one count but fewer than ten. The translation of this DNA and the TCRdb protein of a much larger clone differ at residue 10, probably owing to a read error; the protein shown here is translated from the DNA. This rearrangement joins TRDV1 to TRDJ1; 11 bases are a match to TRDD3. V gave up 3 bases and J gave up 5 bases; unmatched junction bases: 8. CDR1 is TSWWSYY and CDR2 is QGS in the germline V gene. CDR3 size: 16 residues. CDR3 sequence reads: CALGDYWGICPDKLIF. The CDR3 coding sequence is TGTGCTCTTGGGGATTACTGGGGGATATGCCCGGATAAACTCATCTTT.

This clone was seen ten or more times. The same CDR3 can be traced to other DNA sequences in this sample. The chain links TRDV1 to TRDJ1; D gene ambiguous. Germline CDR1 reads TSWWSYY; CDR2 reads QGS. V lost 0 bases, J lost 1 base, and 6 bases lay in between. The CDR3 consists of 14 residues. The CDR3 loop reads CALGELSPTDKLIF. CDR3 bases: TGTGCTCTTGGGGAACTATCCCCCACCGATAAACTCATCTTT.

Points on this clone: The TCRdb record carries a much larger clone's protein, which differs from this DNA's translation at residue 4; a read error is the likely cause, and the protein listed here is the DNA translation. V usage is TRDV2 and J usage is TRDJ2, with unresolved D. The J gene, not given by TCRdb, was assigned here from a germline match of the nucleotide sequence. CDR1 is GEAIGNYY and CDR2 is EKD in the germline V gene. The CDR3 is 15 residues long. The V end was cut by 5 bases, the J end by 4 bases, with 16 bases between. The CDR3 DNA sequence: TGTGCCTGTGGCCCTCGGAGCGGTCCGACAGCACAACTCTTCTTT. It codes for CACGPRSGPTAQLFF.

The sample holds a few counts of this clone. The protein recorded in TCRdb matches a much larger clone and deviates from this DNA's translation at residue 22, suggesting a read error; the protein here is obtained by translating the DNA. The CDR3: CACDTAKTSQPKYWGIRSGLPYTDKLIF. The CDR3 nucleotides read TGTGCCTGTGACACCGCAAAGACGTCCCAGCCCAAGTACTGGGGGATACGTTCTGGATTACCTTACACCGATAAACTCATCTTT. V gene TRDV2 combines with J gene TRDJ1, with 13 bases aligning to TRDD3. The J gene is absent in TCRdb and was assigned here via DNA matching to germline. The germline V gene encodes CDR1 GEAIGNYY and CDR2 EKD. The junction had 36 bases not matched to a gene; V was cut back by 0 bases and J by 0 bases. This CDR3 spans 28 amino acids.

Turning to this clone: TCRdb's entry gives the protein of a much larger clone, which mismatches this DNA's translation at residue 5, likely from a read error; the protein reported here is translated from the DNA. The rearrangement links TRDV1 to TRDJ1; 13 nucleotides agree with TRDD3. The J gene, missing from TCRdb, was assigned here through DNA to germline matching. Germline V gene data show CDR1 as TSWWSYY and CDR2 as QGS. The CDR3 consists of 23 residues. Unmatched junction bases numbered 23, after V lost 4 bases and J lost 0 bases. In DNA form, the CDR3 reads TGTGCTCTTGGGGGCCCGACCCCATCCCGTACTGGGGGATACGCGGGGTACACCGATAAACTCATCTTT. Protein product: CALGGPTPSRTGGYAGYTDKLIF.

The table lists this clone with a few counts. The protein TCRdb gives is from a much larger clone and does not agree with this DNA's translation at residue 9, likely a read error; the protein shown here comes from the DNA. This chain joins TRDV1 and TRDJ1, with TRDD3 identical over 9 bases. In germline, CDR1 is TSWWSYY, CDR2 QGS. CDR3 length: 19 amino acids. Trimming at V came to 4 bases and at J to 0 bases, leaving 15 bases not matched to a gene. Here the CDR3 DNA reads TGTGCTCTTGGGGTTCCTAAGTACGGGGGGATACTCTACACCGATAAACTCATCTTT. Translated, it gives CALGVPKYGGILYTDKLIF.

This clone was observed a handful of times. The amino acid sequence in TCRdb belongs to a much larger clone and departs from this DNA's translation at residue 11, likely a sequencing read error; the sequence shown is translated from the DNA. V gene TRDV1 combines with J gene TRDJ1, with TRDD3 as a possible D gene (5 bases). The CDR3 extends over 18 amino acids. Deletions cut 0 bases from V and 0 bases from J, with 17 bases between. In germline, CDR1 is TSWWSYY, CDR2 QGS. DNA of the CDR3: TGTGCTCTTGGGGAACTAGTTCCCTGGGAGCGGTACACCGATAAACTCATCTTT. This codes for CALGELVPWERYTDKLIF.

In regard to this clone: One base away lies a much larger clone, so this may be a sequencing read error. The gene calls are TRDV1 and TRDJ1; D unclear. The germline CDR1 and CDR2 sequences are TSWWSYY and QGS. V lost 0 bases and J 1 base, leaving 21 bases between the germline ends. The CDR3 has 19 residues. The CDR3 loop reads CALGELPARIRTCTDKLIF. CDR3 coding DNA: TGTGCTCTTGGGGAACTCCCCGCTAGGATTCGGACGTGCACCGATAAACTCATCTTT.

This clone was counted only a few times. This is likely an artifact of a read error, given a far larger clone one base away. Different DNA sequences within this sample yield the same CDR3. The gene calls are TRDV1 and TRDJ1, with 7 bases that match TRDD3. TCRdb supplies no J gene; here it was assigned by aligning the nucleotide sequence to germline. Germline V gene data show CDR1 as TSWWSYY and CDR2 as QGS. The CDR3 sequence is 20 residues long. The V segment lost 0 bases and the J segment 1 base; nucleotides outside the gene matches: 17. DNA of the CDR3: TGTGCTCTTGGGGAACTCCACCCACTGGGGTCGTTCGGAAGCACCGATAAACTCATCTTT. Translated: CALGELHPLGSFGSTDKLIF.

As regards this clone: A read error likely explains why the TCRdb protein, taken from a much larger clone, differs from this DNA's translation at residue 19; the protein shown is translated from the DNA. The rearrangement links TRDV1 to TRDJ1; 8 positions agree with TRDD3. Germline CDR1 is TSWWSYY and CDR2 is QGS. This CDR3 has 24 amino acids. Trimming took 4 bases from V and 3 from J; bases not matched to a gene: 34. The CDR3: CALGARLGPTNLLYWGYDADKLIF. CDR3 bases: TGTGCTCTTGGGGCTCGGTTGGGACCTACGAACCTCCTATACTGGGGGTATGACGCCGATAAACTCATCTTT.

This clone showed up just a few times. This likely reflects a read error, since a far larger clone is one base away. The sample contains more than one DNA sequence encoding this CDR3. V and J are TRDV1 and TRDJ1; D is ambiguous. The J gene was not available in TCRdb and was assigned here by matching the DNA to germline segments. Germline-derived CDR1 and CDR2 are TSWWSYY and QGS. The CDR3 runs 13 residues. The V and J ends lost 9 bases and 1 base respectively, with 12 bases between them. The CDR3 DNA reads as TGTGCTCTCGGGTGTTCCGTCACCGATAAACTCATCTTT. Its translation: CALGCSVTDKLIF.

This clone turned up a few times. A read error likely explains why the TCRdb protein, taken from a much larger clone, differs from this DNA's translation at residue 9; the protein shown is translated from the DNA. The chain has TRDV1 and TRDJ1, with 8 nucleotides matching TRDD3. Germline trimming cut 0 bases from V and 0 bases from J; bases unmatched to any gene: 33. Germline V gene lookup returns CDR1 TSWWSYY and CDR2 QGS. This CDR3 is built from 26 residues. CDR3 residues: CALGELGRSLPTPWGRNLMYTDKLIF. The CDR3 nucleotides are TGTGCTCTTGGGGAACTGGGGAGGAGCCTTCCCACGCCCTGGGGGAGAAACCTGATGTACACCGATAAACTCATCTTT.

As for this clone: TCRdb attributes to this sequence the protein of a much larger clone, which differs from the DNA translation at residue 5; a read error is likely, and the protein displayed is translated from the DNA. The J gene is TRDJ1, the V gene TRDV2; 8 bases fit TRDD3. TCRdb lists no J gene, so it was determined here by aligning the DNA to germline. Germline trimming cut 3 bases from V and 0 bases from J; bases unmatched to any gene: 23. Germline CDR1 and CDR2: GEAIGNYY and EKD. This CDR3 is 21 amino acids long. The CDR3 loop is CACDAVSGATTGGRYTDKLIF. The CDR3, as DNA: TGTGCCTGTGACGCCGTTAGCGGGGCTACTACTGGGGGTCGGTACACCGATAAACTCATCTTT.

Details on this clone: A read error is the likely source, as a far larger clone sits one nucleotide away. The chain employs TRDV1 and TRDJ1; D is perhaps TRDD2 (6 bases). The J gene is not listed in TCRdb, so it was assigned here from a DNA match to germline. The length of the CDR3 is 15 residues. Between the trimmed V and J ends, which lost 2 bases and 1 base, there was a span of 11 bases. Looked up from germline, CDR1 is TSWWSYY and CDR2 is QGS. This chain's CDR3 is CALGEEAFPTDKLIF. The CDR3 coding sequence is TGTGCTCTTGGGGAAGAAGCCTTCCCCACCGATAAACTCATCTTT.

Comments on this clone: The amino acid sequence in TCRdb belongs to a much larger clone and departs from this DNA's translation at residue 11, likely a sequencing read error; the sequence shown is translated from the DNA. The genes are TRDV1 and TRDJ1; D remains ambiguous. Here the J gene was assigned by germline matching of the DNA, as TCRdb has none. The CDR3 length is 22 residues. V shed 2 bases and J shed 5 bases, with 36 bases lying between them. CDR1 is TSWWSYY and CDR2 is QGS in the germline V gene. This CDR3 reads CALGEYRSPFHTTKIRRDKLIF. CDR3 DNA: TGTGCTCTTGGGGAATACCGTAGTCCGTTCCATACTACCAAAATTAGGCGGGATAAACTCATCTTT.

This clone counts as medium-sized (0.01 to 0.1%). Other DNA sequences in the sample encode the same CDR3. This sequence joins TRDV1 and TRDJ1, with 8 bases aligning to TRDD3. Germline trimming cut 4 bases from V and 0 bases from J; bases unmatched to any gene: 19. The CDR3 runs 20 residues. CDR1 and CDR2 (germline): TSWWSYY, QGS. Here the CDR3 DNA reads TGTGCTCTTGGGGCTCTAGAGCTCCCAAACTGGGGGCTTAACACCGATAAACTCATCTTT. This sequence encodes CALGALELPNWGLNTDKLIF.

Only a few counts were recorded for this clone. A read error is likely here: a far larger clone is one base away. CDR3 loop: CALGELWKYTDKLIF. The CDR3 DNA reads as TGTGCTCTTGGGGAGCTTTGGAAGTACACCGATAAACTCATCTTT. The genes are TRDV1 and TRDJ1; D unresolved. No J gene was available from TCRdb, and it was assigned here by a germline match of the DNA. Germline V lookup: CDR1 TSWWSYY, CDR2 QGS. V was clipped by 3 bases and J by 0 bases, with 11 bases between them. This CDR3 has 15 amino acids.

This clone showed up many times. The DNA translation disagrees with the TCRdb protein at residue 12, so the protein in this description comes from the DNA. The chain employs TRDV2 and TRDJ2; no clear D. With 0 bases removed from V and 4 bases from J, the gap between germline ends came to 20 bases. The CDR3 has 18 amino acids. The germline V gene encodes CDR1 GEAIGNYY and CDR2 EKD. CDR3 coding DNA: TGTGCCTGTGACACCCGGTACGACACCCGCCTTACGACAGCACAACTCTTCTTT. Residues: CACDTRYDTRLTTAQLFF.

This rearrangement joins TRAV29/DV5 to TRDJ1; 7 nucleotides agree with TRDD3. Assignment of the J gene here rests on matching the DNA to germline, because TCRdb gives none. Germline V gene lookup returns CDR1 NSMFDY and CDR2 ISSIKDK. V lost 0 bases to trimming and J lost 0 bases; unmatched junction nucleotides: 20. The CDR3 totals 20 residues. DNA of the CDR3: TGTGCAGCAAGCGCCTCCACACGGCTGGGGATAAGGTCTTACACCGATAAACTCATCTTT. Translation: CAASASTRLGIRSYTDKLIF. Variable domain in full (rest from reference TRAV29/DV5 and TRDJ1): DQQVKQNSPSLSVQEGRISILNCDYTNSMFDYFLWYKKYPAEGPTFLISISSIKDKNEDGRFTVFLNKSAKHLSLHIVPSQPGDSAVYFCAASASTRLGIRSYTDKLIFGKGTRVTVEP.

This clone has just a few counts. A far bigger clonotype differs at one base, so this is likely a read error. Within the sample, other DNA sequences also encode this same CDR3. The chain carries TRDV1 and TRDJ1; 7 bases are shared with TRDD3. Assignment of the J gene here rests on matching the DNA to germline, because TCRdb gives none. The length of the CDR3 is 16 residues. In germline, CDR1 is TSWWSYY, CDR2 QGS. Written as DNA, the CDR3 is TGTGCCCTTGGCCTTACCGGGGGATCTACACCCGATAAACTCATCTTT. Encoded protein: CALGLTGGSTPDKLIF.

This clone has a handful of counts. TCRdb lists the protein of a much larger clone for this DNA, which differs at residue 19, so this is likely a read error; the protein given here is translated from the DNA itself. The rearrangement uses TRDV1 and TRDJ1; 8 nucleotides agree with TRDD2. Since TCRdb gives no J gene, matching the DNA to germline was used here to assign it. Germline-derived CDR1 and CDR2 are TSWWSYY and QGS. The CDR3 is 27 residues long. V gave up 0 bases and J gave up 0 bases; unmatched junction bases: 36. Here the CDR3 reads CALGELKTVLVTSYVWWGVTYTDKLIF. CDR3 coding DNA: TGTGCTCTTGGGGAACTAAAGACGGTATTGGTAACTTCCTACGTCTGGTGGGGGGTTACCTACACCGATAAACTCATCTTT.

Note on this clone: The amino acid sequence in TCRdb belongs to a much larger clone and departs from this DNA's translation at residue 7, likely a sequencing read error; the sequence shown is translated from the DNA. The CDR3 loop is CALGVGRGGKLIF. CDR3 coding DNA: TGTGCTCTTGGGGTCGGAAGGGGAGGTAAACTCATCTTT. The rearrangement links TRDV1 to TRDJ1; D might be TRDD3 (5 bases). CDR1 is TSWWSYY, CDR2 QGS, per germline. V lost 4 bases, J lost 7 bases, and 13 bases lay in between. This CDR3 region has 13 residues.

The table lists this clone with a few counts. TCRdb assigns this DNA the protein of a much larger clone, which departs from its translation at residue 11; this likely reflects a read error, and the protein shown comes from translating the DNA. This chain uses TRDV1 with TRDJ1; 7 bases match TRDD3. The J gene was missing in TCRdb and was found by matching the end of the DNA to germline. This CDR3 has 20 residues. From germline, CDR1 is TSWWSYY and CDR2 QGS. Trimming at V came to 2 bases and at J to 0 bases, leaving 18 bases not matched to a gene. The CDR3: CALGERAGGFPRHYTDKLIF. In nucleotides, the CDR3 is TGTGCTCTTGGGGAAAGGGCCGGGGGATTCCCAAGACACTACACCGATAAACTCATCTTT.

This clone was seen a handful of times. TCRdb assigns this DNA the protein of a much larger clone, which departs from its translation at residue 11; this likely reflects a read error, and the protein shown comes from translating the DNA. This sequence joins TRDV1 and TRDJ1, with 8 positions matching TRDD2. No J gene is reported in TCRdb; it was inferred here by comparing the DNA with germline. Germline V gene sequence: CDR1 TSWWSYY, CDR2 QGS. V gave up 4 bases and J gave up 1 base; unmatched junction bases: 26. The CDR3 sequence is 22 residues long. The CDR3 region is CALGAHGAFLIPVPFPTDKLIF. The CDR3 coding sequence is TGTGCTCTTGGGGCCCATGGGGCCTTCCTAATACCCGTACCTTTTCCCACCGATAAACTCATCTTT.

This clone was counted only a few times. This DNA's translation differs at residue 12 from TCRdb's protein, which comes from a much larger clone; a read error is likely, and the protein shown is translated from the DNA. The gene calls are TRDV2 and TRDJ2; 7 bases are a match to TRDD3. TCRdb supplies no J gene; here it was assigned by aligning the nucleotide sequence to germline. This CDR3 is 15 amino acids long. Germline V gives CDR1 GEAIGNYY, CDR2 EKD. CDR3 sequence reads: CACDVRGDLTARLFF. The DNA for the CDR3 is TGTGCCTGTGACGTCCGGGGGGATTTGACAGCACGACTCTTCTTT.

Points on this clone: TCRdb's protein for this DNA is that of a much larger clone and differs from the translation at residue 5, likely a read error; the protein shown is the DNA translation. V is TRDV1 and J is TRDJ1; TRDD2 might be the D (7 bases). Assignment of the J gene here rests on matching the DNA to germline, because TCRdb gives none. In germline, CDR1 is TSWWSYY, CDR2 QGS. V gave up 4 bases and J gave up 1 base, with 22 bases separating them. The CDR3 totals 18 residues. Here the CDR3 DNA reads TGTGCTCTTGGGGGCCCATTCCTACGTCGGGGGACCACCGATAAACTCATCTTT. Its translation is CALGGPFLRRGTTDKLIF.

This clone was detected only a few times. A read error likely explains why the TCRdb protein, taken from a much larger clone, differs from this DNA's translation at residue 5; the protein shown is translated from the DNA. V usage is TRDV2 and J usage is TRDJ1; the match to TRDD3 covers 7 bases. The J gene is absent in TCRdb and was assigned here via DNA matching to germline. The V gene's germline CDR1 is GEAIGNYY and CDR2 EKD. The CDR3 contains 17 residues. The junction had 13 bases not matched to a gene; V was cut back by 2 bases and J by 2 bases. The DNA for the CDR3 is TGTGCCTGTGACATCGTTGGTGGGGGACAACTTACCGATAAACTCATCTTT. Encoded protein: CACDIVGGGQLTDKLIF.